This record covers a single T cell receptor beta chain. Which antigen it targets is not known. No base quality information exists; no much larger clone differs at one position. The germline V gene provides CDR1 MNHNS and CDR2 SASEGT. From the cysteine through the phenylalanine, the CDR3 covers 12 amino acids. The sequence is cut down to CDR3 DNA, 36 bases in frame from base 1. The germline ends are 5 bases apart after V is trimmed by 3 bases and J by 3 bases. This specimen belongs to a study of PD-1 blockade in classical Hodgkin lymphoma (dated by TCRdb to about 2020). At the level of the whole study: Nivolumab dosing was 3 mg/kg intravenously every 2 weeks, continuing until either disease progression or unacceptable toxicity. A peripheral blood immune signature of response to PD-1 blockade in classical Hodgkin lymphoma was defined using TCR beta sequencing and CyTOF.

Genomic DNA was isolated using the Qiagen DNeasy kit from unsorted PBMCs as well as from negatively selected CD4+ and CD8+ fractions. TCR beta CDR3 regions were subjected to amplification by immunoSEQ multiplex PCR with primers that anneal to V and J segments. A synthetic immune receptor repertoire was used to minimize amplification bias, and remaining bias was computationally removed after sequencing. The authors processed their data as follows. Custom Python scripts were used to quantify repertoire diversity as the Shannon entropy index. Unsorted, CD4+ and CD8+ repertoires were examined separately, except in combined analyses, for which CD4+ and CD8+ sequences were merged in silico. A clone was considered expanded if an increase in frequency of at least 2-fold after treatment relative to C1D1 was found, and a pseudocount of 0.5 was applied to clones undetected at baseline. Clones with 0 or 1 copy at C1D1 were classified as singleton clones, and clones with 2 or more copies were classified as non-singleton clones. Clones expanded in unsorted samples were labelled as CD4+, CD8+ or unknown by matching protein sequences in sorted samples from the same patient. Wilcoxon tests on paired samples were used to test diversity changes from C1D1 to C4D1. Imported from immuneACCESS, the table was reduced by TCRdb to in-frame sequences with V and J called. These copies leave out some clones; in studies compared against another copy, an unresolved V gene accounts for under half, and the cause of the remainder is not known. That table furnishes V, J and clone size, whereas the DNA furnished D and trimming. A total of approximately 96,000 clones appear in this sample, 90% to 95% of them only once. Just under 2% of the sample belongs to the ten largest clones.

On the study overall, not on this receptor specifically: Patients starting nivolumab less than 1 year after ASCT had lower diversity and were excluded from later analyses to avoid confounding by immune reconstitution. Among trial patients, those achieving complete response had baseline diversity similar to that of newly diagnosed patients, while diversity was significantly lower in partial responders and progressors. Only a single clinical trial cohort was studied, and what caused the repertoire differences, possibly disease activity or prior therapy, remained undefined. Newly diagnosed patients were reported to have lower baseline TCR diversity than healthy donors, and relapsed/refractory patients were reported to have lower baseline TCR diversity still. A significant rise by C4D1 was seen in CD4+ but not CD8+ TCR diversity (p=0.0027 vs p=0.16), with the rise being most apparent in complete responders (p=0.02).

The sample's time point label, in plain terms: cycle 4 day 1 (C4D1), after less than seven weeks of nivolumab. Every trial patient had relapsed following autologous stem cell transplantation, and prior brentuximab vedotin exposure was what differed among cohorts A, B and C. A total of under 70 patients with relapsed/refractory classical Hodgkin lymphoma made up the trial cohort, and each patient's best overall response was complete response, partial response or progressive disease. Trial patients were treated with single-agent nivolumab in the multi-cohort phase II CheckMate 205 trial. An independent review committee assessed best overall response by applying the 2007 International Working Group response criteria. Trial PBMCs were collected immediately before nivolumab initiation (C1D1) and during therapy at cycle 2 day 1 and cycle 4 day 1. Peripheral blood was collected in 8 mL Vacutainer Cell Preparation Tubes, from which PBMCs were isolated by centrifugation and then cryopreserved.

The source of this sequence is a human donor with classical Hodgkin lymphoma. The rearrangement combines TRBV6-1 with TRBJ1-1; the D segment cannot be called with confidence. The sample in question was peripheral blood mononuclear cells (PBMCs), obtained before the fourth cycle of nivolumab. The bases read TGTGCCAGCAGTGAGATGGACACTGAAGCTTTCTTT. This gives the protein CASSEMDTEAFF.